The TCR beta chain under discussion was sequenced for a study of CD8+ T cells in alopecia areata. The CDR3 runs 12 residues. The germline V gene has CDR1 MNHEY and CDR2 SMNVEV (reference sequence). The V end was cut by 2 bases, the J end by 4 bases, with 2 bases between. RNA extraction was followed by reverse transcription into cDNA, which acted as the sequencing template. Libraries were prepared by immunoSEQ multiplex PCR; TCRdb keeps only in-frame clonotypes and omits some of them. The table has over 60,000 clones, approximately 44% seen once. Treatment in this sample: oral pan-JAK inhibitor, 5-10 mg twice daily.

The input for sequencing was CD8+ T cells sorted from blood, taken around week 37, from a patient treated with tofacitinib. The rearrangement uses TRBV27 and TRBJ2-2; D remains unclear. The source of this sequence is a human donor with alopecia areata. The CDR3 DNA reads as TGTGCCAGCAGTTTAGGCACCGGGGAGCTGTTTTTT. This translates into CASSLGTGELFF.